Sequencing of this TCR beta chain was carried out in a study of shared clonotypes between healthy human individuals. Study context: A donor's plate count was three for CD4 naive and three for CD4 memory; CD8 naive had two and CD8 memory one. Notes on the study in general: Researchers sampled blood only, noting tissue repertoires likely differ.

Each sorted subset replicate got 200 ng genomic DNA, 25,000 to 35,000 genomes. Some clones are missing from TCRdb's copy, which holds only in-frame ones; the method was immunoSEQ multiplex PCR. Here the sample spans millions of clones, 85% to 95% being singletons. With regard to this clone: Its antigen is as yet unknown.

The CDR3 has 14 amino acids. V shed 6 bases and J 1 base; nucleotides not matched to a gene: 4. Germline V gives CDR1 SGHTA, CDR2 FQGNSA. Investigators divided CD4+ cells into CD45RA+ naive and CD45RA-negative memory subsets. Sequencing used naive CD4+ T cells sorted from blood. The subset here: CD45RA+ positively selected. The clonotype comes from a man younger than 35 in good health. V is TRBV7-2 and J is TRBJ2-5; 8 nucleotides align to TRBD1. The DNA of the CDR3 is TGTGCCAGCAGTTACAGGGGGATCCAAGAGACCCAGTACTTC. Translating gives CASSYRGIQETQYF.